The source of this T cell receptor (beta chain) is a study of cytomegalovirus exposure and HLA in healthy donors. With V trimmed by 1 base and J by 0 bases, 14 bases remained unmatched. CDR3 length: 19 residues. Germline CDR1 and CDR2: WSHSY and SAAADI. 13 Jbeta primers and 60 Vbeta primers were used for the PCR. The table came from immunoSEQ multiplex PCR; TCRdb's copy has only in-frame clones and leaves some out. This table has under 200,000 clones, approximately 88% appearing once. General study results and limits: Usually a TCR sequence was rare, but some public TCRs were found in many donors.

Points on this clone: Its antigen is currently unknown.

V is TRBV10-2 and J is TRBJ1-1; 7 positions match TRBD1. This sequence was found in a boy aged 2 to 10 in good health and CMV-seronegative. The sequenced sample was PBMCs. CDR3 loop: CASSEWKGSGTAMNTEAFF. DNA for the CDR3: TGCGCCAGCAGTGAGTGGAAGGGCTCCGGGACAGCGATGAACACTGAAGCTTTCTTT.